Described below is a single TCR beta chain sequence and its context. Antigen specificity is unknown. These data are taken from a study of cytomegalovirus exposure and HLA in healthy donors. Trimming stripped 3 bases from V and 5 bases from J, with 14 bases between. The CDR3 is made up of 14 amino acids. Germline assignment: CDR1 SGDLS and CDR2 YYNGEE. Study-level results: Cytomegalovirus association was listed for around 180 TCR beta chains.

Vbeta (60) and Jbeta (13) primers were used in the PCR. TCRdb's copy holds only in-frame clones and misses some; the assay was immunoSEQ multiplex PCR. The data show some 180,000 clones, under 9.5% seen once. The clonotype comes from a woman aged 30 to 39 in good health and CMV-seropositive. The chain has TRBV9 and TRBJ1-1, with a tentative D call TRBD1 (5 bases). Sequenced: PBMCs. The CDR3 region is CASSERGRGTEAFF. In nucleotides, the CDR3 is TGTGCCAGCAGCGAGCGGGGGAGGGGAACTGAAGCTTTCTTT.